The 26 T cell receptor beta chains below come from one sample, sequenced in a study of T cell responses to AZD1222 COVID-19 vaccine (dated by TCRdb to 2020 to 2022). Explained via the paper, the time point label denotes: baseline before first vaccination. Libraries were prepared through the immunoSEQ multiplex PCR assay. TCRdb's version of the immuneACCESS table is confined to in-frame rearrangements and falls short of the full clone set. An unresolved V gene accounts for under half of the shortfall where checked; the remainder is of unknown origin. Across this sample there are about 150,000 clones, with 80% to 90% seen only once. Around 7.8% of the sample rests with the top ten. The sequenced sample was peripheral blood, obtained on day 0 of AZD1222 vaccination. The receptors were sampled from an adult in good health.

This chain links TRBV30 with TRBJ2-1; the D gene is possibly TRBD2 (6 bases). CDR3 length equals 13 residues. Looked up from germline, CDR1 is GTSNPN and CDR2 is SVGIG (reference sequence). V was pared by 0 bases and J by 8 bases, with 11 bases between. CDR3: CAWSVAGPDEQFF. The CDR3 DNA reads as TGTGCCTGGAGTGTTGCGGGGCCCGATGAGCAGTTCTTC.

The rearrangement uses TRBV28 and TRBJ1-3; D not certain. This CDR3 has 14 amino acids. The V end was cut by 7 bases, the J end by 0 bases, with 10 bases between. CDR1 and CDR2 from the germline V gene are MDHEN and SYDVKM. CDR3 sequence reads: CASTALNSGNTIYF. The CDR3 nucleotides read TGTGCCAGCACCGCACTGAACTCTGGAAACACCATATATTTT.

The CDR3 DNA reads as TGTGCCAGCAGCTCGTTTTCCGGACTAGCGGGAGCCGGAGAGCAGTTCTTC. Translated, it gives CASSSFSGLAGAGEQFF. The chain combines TRBV11-3 with TRBJ2-1, with 13 nucleotides matching TRBD2. The germline V gene has CDR1 SGHNT and CDR2 YENEEA. Losses at the gene ends were 4 bases for V and 10 bases for J; bases not matched to a gene: 13. This CDR3 has 17 amino acids.

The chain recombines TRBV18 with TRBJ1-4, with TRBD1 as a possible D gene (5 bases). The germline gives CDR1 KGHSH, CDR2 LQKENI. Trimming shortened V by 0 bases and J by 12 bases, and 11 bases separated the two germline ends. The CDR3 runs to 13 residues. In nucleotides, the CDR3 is TGTGCCAGCTCACCACCGAACGGGGCAGAACTGTTTTTT. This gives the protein CASSPPNGAELFF.

The CDR3 spells CSASFTEGSAFF. The CDR3 coding sequence is TGCAGTGCTAGTTTTACAGAGGGTTCAGCTTTCTTT. V usage is TRBV20-1 and J usage is TRBJ1-1; no clear D gene. With 3 bases removed from V and 10 bases from J, the gap between germline ends came to 15 bases. The CDR3 spans 12 residues. Per the germline V gene, CDR1 is DFQATT and CDR2 is SNEGSKA (reference sequence).

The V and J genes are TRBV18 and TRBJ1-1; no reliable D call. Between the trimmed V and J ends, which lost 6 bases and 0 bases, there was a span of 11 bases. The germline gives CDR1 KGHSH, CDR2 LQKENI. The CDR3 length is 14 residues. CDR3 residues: CASSPDRMNTEAFF. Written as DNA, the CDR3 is TGTGCCAGCTCCCCGGATCGCATGAACACTGAAGCTTTCTTT.

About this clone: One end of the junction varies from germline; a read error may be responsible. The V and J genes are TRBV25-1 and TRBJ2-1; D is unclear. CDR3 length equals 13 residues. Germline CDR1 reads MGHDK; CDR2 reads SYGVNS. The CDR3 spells CASSGREDLQKIF. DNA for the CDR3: TGTGCCAGCAGTGGCCGAGAAGACCTTCAAAAGATCTTC.

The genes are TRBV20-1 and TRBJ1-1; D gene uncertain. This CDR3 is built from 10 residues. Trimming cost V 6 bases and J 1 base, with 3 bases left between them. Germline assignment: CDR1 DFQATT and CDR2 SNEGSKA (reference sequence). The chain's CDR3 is CSAGNTEAFF. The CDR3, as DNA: TGCAGTGCCGGGAACACTGAAGCTTTCTTT.

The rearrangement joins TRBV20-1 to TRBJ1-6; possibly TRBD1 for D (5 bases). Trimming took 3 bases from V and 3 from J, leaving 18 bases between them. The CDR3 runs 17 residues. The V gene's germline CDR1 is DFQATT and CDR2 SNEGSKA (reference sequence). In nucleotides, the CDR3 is TGCAGTGCTAGTTCCCCGGAGGCGGGACTCTATAATTCACCCCTCCACTTT. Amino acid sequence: CSASSPEAGLYNSPLHF.

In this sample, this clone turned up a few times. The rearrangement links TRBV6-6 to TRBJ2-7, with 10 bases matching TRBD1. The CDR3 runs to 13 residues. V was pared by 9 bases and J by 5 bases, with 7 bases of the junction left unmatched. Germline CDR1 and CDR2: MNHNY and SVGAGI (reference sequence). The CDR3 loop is CASDRGQGDEQYF. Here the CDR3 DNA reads TGTGCCAGTGACAGGGGGCAAGGTGACGAGCAGTACTTC.

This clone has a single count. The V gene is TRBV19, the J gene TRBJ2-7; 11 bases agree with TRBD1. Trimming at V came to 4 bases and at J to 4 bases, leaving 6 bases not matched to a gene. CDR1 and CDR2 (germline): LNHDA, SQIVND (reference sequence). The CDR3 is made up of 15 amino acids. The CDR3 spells CASSTPGQGGYEQYF. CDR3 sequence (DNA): TGTGCCAGTAGTACCCCGGGACAGGGGGGGTACGAGCAGTACTTC.

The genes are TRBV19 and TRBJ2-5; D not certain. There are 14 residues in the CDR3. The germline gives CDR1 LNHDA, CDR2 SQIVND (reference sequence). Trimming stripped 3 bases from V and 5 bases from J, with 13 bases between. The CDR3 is CASSMFRLGETQYF. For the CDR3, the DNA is TGTGCCAGTAGTATGTTTCGTCTTGGTGAGACCCAGTACTTC.

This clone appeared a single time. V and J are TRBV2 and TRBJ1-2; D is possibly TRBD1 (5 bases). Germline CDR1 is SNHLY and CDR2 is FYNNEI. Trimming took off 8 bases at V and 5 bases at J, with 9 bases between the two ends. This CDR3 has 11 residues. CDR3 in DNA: TGTGCCAGCGGGGAGGGGTATGGCTACACCTTC. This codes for CASGEGYGYTF.

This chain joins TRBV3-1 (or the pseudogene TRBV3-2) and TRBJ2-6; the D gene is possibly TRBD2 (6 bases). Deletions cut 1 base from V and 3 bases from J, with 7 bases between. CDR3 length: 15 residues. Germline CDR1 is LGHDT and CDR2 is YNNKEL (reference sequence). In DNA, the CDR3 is TGTGCCAGCAGCCAAGTGGGGGGTGGGGCCAACGTCCTGACTTTC. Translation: CASSQVGGGANVLTF.

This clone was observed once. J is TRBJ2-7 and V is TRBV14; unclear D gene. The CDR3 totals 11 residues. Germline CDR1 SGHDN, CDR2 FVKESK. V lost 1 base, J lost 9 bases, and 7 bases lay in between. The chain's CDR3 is CASSQAGRQYF. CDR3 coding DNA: TGTGCCAGCAGCCAAGCCGGACGGCAGTACTTC.

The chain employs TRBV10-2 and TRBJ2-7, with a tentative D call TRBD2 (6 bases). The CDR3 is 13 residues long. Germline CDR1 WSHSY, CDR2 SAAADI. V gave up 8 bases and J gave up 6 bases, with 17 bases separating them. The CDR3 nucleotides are TGCGCCAGCCGACGGGACTTCCCCGTCGAGCAGTACTTC. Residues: CASRRDFPVEQYF.

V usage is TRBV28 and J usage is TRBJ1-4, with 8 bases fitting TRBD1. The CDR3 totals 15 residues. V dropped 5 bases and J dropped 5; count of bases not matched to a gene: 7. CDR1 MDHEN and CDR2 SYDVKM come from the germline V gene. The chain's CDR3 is CASSPRTGYNEKLFF. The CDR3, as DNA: TGTGCCAGCAGTCCCCGGACAGGGTACAATGAAAAACTGTTTTTT. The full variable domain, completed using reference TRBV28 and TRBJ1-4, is DVKVTQSSRYLVKRTGEKVFLECVQDMDHENMFWYRQDPGLGLRLIYFSYDVKMKEKGDIPEGYSVSREKKERFSLILESASTNQTSMYLCASSPRTGYNEKLFFGSGTQLSVL.

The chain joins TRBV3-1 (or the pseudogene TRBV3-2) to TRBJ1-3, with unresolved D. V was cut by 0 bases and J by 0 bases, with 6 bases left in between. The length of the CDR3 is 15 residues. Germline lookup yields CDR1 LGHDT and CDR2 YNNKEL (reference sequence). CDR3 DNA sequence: TGTGCCAGCAGCCAAGATCATAGCTCTGGAAACACCATATATTTT. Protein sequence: CASSQDHSSGNTIYF.

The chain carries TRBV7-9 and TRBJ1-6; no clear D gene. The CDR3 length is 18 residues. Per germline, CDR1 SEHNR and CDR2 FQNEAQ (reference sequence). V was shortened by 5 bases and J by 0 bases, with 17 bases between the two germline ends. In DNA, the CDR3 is TGTGCCAGCAGCGCCTACTTCCAGCGGGGCTCCTATAATTCACCCCTCCACTTT. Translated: CASSAYFQRGSYNSPLHF.

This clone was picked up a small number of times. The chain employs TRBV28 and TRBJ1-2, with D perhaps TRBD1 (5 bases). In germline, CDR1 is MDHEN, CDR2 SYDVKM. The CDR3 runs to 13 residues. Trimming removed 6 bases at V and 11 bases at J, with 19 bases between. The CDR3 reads CASRKPRDDSYTF. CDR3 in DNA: TGTGCCAGCAGGAAGCCCCGGGACGACTCTTACACCTTC.

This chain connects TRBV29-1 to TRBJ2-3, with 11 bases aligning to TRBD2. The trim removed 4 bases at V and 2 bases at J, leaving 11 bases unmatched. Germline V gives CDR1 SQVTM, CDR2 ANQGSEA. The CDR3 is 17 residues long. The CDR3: CSVAGGIAGGNTDTQYF. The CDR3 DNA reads TGCAGCGTTGCCGGGGGTATAGCGGGAGGGAACACAGATACGCAGTATTTT.

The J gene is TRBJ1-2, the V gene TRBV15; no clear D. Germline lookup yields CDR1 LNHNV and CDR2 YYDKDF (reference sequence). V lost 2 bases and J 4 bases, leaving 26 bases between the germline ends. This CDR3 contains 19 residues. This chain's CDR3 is CATSRTFLLTAKISYGYTF. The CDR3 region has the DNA TGTGCCACCAGCAGAACCTTCCTTCTCACCGCGAAGATTTCCTATGGCTACACCTTC.

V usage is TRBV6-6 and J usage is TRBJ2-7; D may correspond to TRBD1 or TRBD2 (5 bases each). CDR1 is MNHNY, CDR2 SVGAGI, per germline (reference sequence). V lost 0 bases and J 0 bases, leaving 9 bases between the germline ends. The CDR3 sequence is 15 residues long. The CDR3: CASSYSRGHSYEQYF. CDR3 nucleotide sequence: TGTGCCAGCAGTTACTCGAGGGGCCACTCCTACGAGCAGTACTTC.

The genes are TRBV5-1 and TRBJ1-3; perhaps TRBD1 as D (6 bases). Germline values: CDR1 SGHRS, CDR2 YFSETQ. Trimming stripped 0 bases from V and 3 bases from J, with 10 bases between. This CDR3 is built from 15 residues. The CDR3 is CASSLDRADGNTIYF. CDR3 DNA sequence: TGCGCCAGCAGCTTGGACAGGGCGGATGGAAACACCATATATTTT.

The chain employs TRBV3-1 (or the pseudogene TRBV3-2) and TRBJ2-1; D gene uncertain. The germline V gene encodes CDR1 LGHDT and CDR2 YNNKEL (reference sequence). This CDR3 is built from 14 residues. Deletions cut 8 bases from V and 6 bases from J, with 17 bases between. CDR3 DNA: TGTGCCAGCGCTTCCGATTTCATCGCCAATGAGCAGTTCTTC. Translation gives CASASDFIANEQFF.

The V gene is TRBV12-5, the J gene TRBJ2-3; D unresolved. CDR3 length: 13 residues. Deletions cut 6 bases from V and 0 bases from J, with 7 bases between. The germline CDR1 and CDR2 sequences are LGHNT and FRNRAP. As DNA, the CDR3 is TGTGCTAGTGGCCCGTCTAGCACAGATACGCAGTATTTT. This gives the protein CASGPSSTDTQYF.